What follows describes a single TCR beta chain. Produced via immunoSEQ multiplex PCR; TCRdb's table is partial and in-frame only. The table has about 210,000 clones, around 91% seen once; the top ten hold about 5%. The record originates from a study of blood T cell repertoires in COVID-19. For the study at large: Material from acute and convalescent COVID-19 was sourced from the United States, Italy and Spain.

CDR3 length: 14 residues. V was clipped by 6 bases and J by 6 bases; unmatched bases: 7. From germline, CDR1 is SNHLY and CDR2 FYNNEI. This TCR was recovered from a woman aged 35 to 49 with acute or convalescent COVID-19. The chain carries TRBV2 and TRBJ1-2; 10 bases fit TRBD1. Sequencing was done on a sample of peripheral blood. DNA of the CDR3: TGTGCCAGCAGGAAGACAGGGGGCGATGATGGCTACACCTTC. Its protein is CASRKTGGDDGYTF. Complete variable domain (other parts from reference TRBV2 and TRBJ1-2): EPEVTQTPSHQVTQMGQEVILRCVPISNHLYFYWYRQILGQKVEFLVSFYNNEISEKSEIFDDQFSVERPDGSNFTLKIRSTKLEDSAMYFCASRKTGGDDGYTFGSGTRLTVV.